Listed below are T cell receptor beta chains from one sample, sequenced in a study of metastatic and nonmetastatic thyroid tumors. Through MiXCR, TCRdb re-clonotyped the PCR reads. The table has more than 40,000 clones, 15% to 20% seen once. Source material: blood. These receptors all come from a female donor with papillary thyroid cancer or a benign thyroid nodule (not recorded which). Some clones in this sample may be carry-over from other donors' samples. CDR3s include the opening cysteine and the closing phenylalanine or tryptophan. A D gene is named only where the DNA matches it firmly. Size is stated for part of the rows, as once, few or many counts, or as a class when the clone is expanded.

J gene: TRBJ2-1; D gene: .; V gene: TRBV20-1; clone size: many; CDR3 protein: CSAASGLSSYNEQFF; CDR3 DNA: TGCAGTGCTGCCAGCGGTCTCAGCTCCTACAATGAGCAGTTCTTC
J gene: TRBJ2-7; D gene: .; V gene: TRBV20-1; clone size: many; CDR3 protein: CSASGTNYEQYF; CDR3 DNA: TGCAGTGCTAGCGGGACCAATTACGAGCAGTACTTC
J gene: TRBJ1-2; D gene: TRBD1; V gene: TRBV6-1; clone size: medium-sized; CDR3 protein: CASSEVRDSGYTF; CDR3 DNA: TGTGCCAGCAGTGAAGTCAGGGACAGCGGCTACACCTTC
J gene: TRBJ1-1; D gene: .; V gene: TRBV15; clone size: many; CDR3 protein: CATSEGGFMNTEAFF; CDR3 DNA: TGTGCCACGTCAGAAGGGGGATTCATGAACACTGAAGCTTTCTTT
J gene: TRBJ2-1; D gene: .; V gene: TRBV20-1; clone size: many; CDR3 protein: CSARVPGINEQFF; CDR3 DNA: TGCAGTGCTAGAGTTCCTGGGATAAATGAGCAGTTCTTC
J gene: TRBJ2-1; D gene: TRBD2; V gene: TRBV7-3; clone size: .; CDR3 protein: CASSPWTSGYNEQFF; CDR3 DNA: TGTGCCAGCAGCCCTTGGACTAGCGGTTACAATGAGCAGTTCTTC
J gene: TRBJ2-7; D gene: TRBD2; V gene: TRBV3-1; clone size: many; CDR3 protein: CASSHAGLAGAHYF; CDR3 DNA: TGTGCCAGCAGCCATGCAGGACTAGCGGGAGCTCATTACTTC
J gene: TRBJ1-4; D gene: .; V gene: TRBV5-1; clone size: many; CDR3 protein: CASRQQDNEKLFF; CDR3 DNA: TGCGCCAGCAGACAACAGGATAATGAAAAACTGTTTTTT
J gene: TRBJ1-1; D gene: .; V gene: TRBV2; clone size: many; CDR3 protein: CASSEIPTGEAFF; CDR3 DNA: TGTGCCAGCAGTGAAATCCCCACGGGGGAAGCTTTCTTT
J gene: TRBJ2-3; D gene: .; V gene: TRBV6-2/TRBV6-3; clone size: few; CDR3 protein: CASGPGIQDTDTQYF; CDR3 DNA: TGTGCCAGCGGCCCGGGTATACAGGACACAGATACGCAGTATTTT
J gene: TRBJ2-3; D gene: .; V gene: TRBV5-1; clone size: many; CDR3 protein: CASSLSFSRVGTDTQYF; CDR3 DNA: TGCGCCAGCAGCCTGTCATTTTCTCGCGTCGGCACAGATACGCAGTATTTT
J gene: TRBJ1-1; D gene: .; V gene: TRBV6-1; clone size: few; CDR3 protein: CASSLVGVSTEAFF; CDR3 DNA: TGTGCCAGCAGCCTTGTGGGGGTCAGCACTGAAGCTTTCTTT
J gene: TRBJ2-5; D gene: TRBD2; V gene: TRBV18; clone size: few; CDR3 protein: CASSPGLAGAGETQYF; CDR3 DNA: TGTGCCAGCTCCCCCGGACTAGCGGGGGCCGGGGAGACCCAGTACTTC
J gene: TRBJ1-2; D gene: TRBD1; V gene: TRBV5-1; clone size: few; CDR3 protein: CASSLEGQGERGYGYAF; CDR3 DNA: TGCGCCAGCAGCTTGGAGGGACAGGGGGAAAGGGGATATGGCTACGCCTTC
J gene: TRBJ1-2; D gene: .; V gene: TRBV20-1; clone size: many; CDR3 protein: CSARRGGANYGYTF; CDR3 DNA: TGCAGTGCGCGGCGGGGAGGGGCTAACTATGGCTACACCTTC
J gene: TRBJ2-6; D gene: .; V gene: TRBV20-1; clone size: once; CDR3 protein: CSARRQAAISGANVLTF; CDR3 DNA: TGCAGTGCTAGGCGACAGGCGGCCATCTCTGGGGCCAACGTCCTGACTTTC
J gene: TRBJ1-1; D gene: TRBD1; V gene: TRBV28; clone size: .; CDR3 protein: CASADRVNTEAFF; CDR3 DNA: TGTGCCAGCGCAGACAGGGTGAACACTGAAGCTTTCTTT
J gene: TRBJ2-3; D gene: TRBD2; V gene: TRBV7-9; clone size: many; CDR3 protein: CASSSLAGGPPQYF; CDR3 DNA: TGTGCCAGCAGCTCCTTAGCGGGAGGGCCTCCGCAGTATTTT
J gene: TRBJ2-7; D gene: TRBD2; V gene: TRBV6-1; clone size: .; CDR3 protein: CASRDTSGTSYEQYF; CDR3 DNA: TGTGCCAGCAGGGATACTAGCGGGACCTCCTACGAGCAGTACTTC
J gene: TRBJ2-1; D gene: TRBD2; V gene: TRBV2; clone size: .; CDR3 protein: CASSEGGRGGGSVYNEQFF; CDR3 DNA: TGTGCCAGCAGTGAAGGAGGTCGAGGCGGGGGAAGCGTATACAATGAGCAGTTCTTC
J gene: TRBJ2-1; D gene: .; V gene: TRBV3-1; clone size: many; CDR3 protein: CASSRPGEQFF; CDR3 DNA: TGTGCCAGCAGCCGACCCGGGGAGCAGTTCTTC